A selection of T cell receptor beta chains follows, all from one sample in a study of cytomegalovirus exposure and HLA in healthy donors. The assay was immunoSEQ multiplex PCR, and TCRdb's table has in-frame clones only and misses some. The sample features some 96,000 clones, with 3% to 4% in its top ten. The sequenced sample was PBMCs. The receptors stem from a woman aged 25-40 years in good health and CMV-seronegative. The CDR3 runs from the conserved cysteine through the conserved F or W. D genes are given only for firm matches.

V gene	J gene	D gene	CDR3 protein	CDR3 DNA
TRBV6-1	TRBJ1-5	-	CASSAQGYSNQPQHF	TGTGCCAGCAGTGCCCAGGGATATAGCAATCAGCCCCAGCATTTT
TRBV5-1	TRBJ2-2	-	CASSSAGMGTGELFF	TGCGCCAGCAGCTCAGCAGGGATGGGCACCGGGGAGCTGTTTTTT
TRBV7-8	TRBJ2-5	TRBD2	CASSSGPGTRDQETQYF	TGTGCCAGCAGCTCAGGACCCGGGACTAGGGATCAAGAGACCCAGTACTTC
TRBV19	TRBJ2-1	-	CASSRWEEQFF	TGTGCCAGTAGTAGATGGGAGGAGCAGTTCTTC
TRBV18	TRBJ1-1	TRBD1	CASLSTGGTGTEAFF	TGTGCCAGCCTTTCCACAGGGGGGACGGGCACTGAAGCTTTCTTT
TRBV5-1	TRBJ2-5	TRBD1	CASTRTGPFQETQYF	TGCGCCAGTACTAGGACAGGTCCCTTCCAAGAGACCCAGTACTTC
TRBV6-5	TRBJ1-1	TRBD1	CASSGQGNTEAFF	TGTGCCAGCAGCGGACAGGGGAACACTGAAGCTTTCTTT
TRBV6-5	TRBJ1-1	TRBD1	CASSIQGSTEAFF	TGTGCCAGCAGCATACAGGGGAGCACTGAAGCTTTCTTT
TRBV19	TRBJ2-2	-	CASSRFGGELFF	TGTGCCAGTAGTAGATTCGGCGGGGAGCTGTTTTTT
TRBV20-1	TRBJ2-1	-	CSASAGTSRLF	TGCAGTGCAAGCGCCGGGACATCACGGCTCTTC
TRBV25-1	TRBJ1-1	TRBD1	CASSALDRGTEAFF	TGTGCCAGCAGTGCCCTAGACAGGGGCACTGAAGCTTTCTTT
TRBV5-4	TRBJ1-2	TRBD1	CASSSTGGPYGYTF	TGTGCCAGCAGCTCTACAGGGGGCCCCTATGGCTACACCTTC
TRBV7-8	TRBJ1-3	TRBD1	CASSARQGIAGNTIYF	TGTGCCAGCAGCGCAAGACAGGGTATCGCTGGAAACACCATATATTTT
TRBV6-5	TRBJ2-3	-	CASSYFAFTDTQYF	TGTGCCAGCAGTTACTTTGCGTTCACAGATACGCAGTATTTT
TRBV27	TRBJ2-7	-	CASSDVGGVSYEQYF	TGTGCCAGCAGTGACGTGGGGGGAGTGAGCTACGAGCAGTACTTC
TRBV27	TRBJ2-1	-	CASSNRVDNEQFF	TGTGCCAGCAGCAACAGGGTTGACAATGAGCAGTTCTTC
TRBV21-1	TRBJ2-3	-	CASSKWVTSGKADTQYF	TGTGCCAGCAGCAAATGGGTTACTAGCGGGAAGGCAGATACGCAGTATTTT
TRBV7-9	TRBJ2-5	TRBD2	CASSGRAGVETQYF	TGTGCCAGCAGCGGAAGAGCGGGGGTAGAGACCCAGTACTTC
TRBV12-5	TRBJ2-5	TRBD1	CASGLGVPGQEDQYF	TGTGCTAGTGGTTTGGGGGTCCCGGGACAGGAGGACCAGTACTTC
TRBV6-5	TRBJ2-2	-	CASSYHPSGELFF	TGTGCCAGCAGTTACCACCCCAGCGGGGAGCTGTTTTTT
TRBV6-1	TRBJ2-4	-	CASSLGHGVKNIQYF	TGTGCCAGCAGTTTGGGACACGGCGTTAAAAACATTCAGTACTTC
TRBV25-1	TRBJ1-1	-	CASSDPRRGNTEAFF	TGTGCCAGCAGTGATCCCAGGAGGGGGAACACTGAAGCTTTCTTT
TRBV4-2	TRBJ2-2	TRBD1	CASSQGDRWSGELFF	TGTGCCAGCAGCCAAGGGGACAGGTGGTCAGGGGAGCTGTTTTTT
TRBV7-2	TRBJ2-7	TRBD2	CASTTWTSGGYEQYF	TGTGCCAGCACCACTTGGACTAGCGGTGGGTACGAGCAGTACTTC
TRBV7-3	TRBJ2-5	TRBD1	CASGTGGWETQYF	TGTGCCAGCGGCACAGGGGGTTGGGAGACCCAGTACTTC
TRBV7-6	TRBJ2-1	-	CASNPREEPVGEQFF	TGTGCCAGCAACCCGAGGGAGGAGCCGGTTGGAGAGCAGTTCTTC